The rows below give T cell receptor beta chains drawn from one sample of a study of T cell repertoires in cytomegalovirus infection. TCRdb reprocessed the reads via MiXCR and lists one record per CDR3 protein. This table has about 180,000 distinct CDR3 sequences, around 14% appearing once. Sequences were obtained from PBMCs. These receptor sequences come from a human donor in good health (CMV status not recorded). Some clones in this sample may be carry-over from other donors' samples. Each CDR3 is given with its conserved first and last residue. D genes are given only for firm matches. Size tells how often a clone was seen (once, few, many) or the class of an expanded clone, and some rows leave it out.

TRBJ2-5	TRBV6-5	many	.	CASSYLDRPQETQYF	TGTGCCAGCAGTTACCTCGACAGGCCCCAAGAGACCCAGTACTTC
TRBJ1-2	TRBV19	few	.	CASSMKISYGYTF	TGTGCCAGTAGTATGAAGATTAGCTATGGCTACACCTTC
TRBJ1-6	TRBV12-3/TRBV12-4	.	.	CASTLDLEGNSPLHF	TGTGCCAGCACCCTGGACCTCGAGGGCAATTCACCCCTCCACTTT
TRBJ1-2	TRBV7-9	few	.	CASSFNDNRYGYTF	TGTGCCAGCAGCTTTAATGACAACCGATATGGCTACACCTTC
TRBJ2-7	TRBV20-1	few	TRBD2	CSVVPTSGSQYEQYF	TGCAGTGTCGTCCCAACTAGCGGTAGCCAATACGAGCAGTACTTC
TRBJ2-5	TRBV6-5	.	.	CASSYGAGKPHQETQYF	TGTGCCAGCAGCTACGGGGCAGGGAAACCCCACCAAGAGACCCAGTACTTC
TRBJ1-1	TRBV6-5	.	.	CASTSEKGWPLNTEAFF	TGTGCCAGCACCTCCGAGAAGGGGTGGCCCTTGAACACTGAAGCTTTCTTT
TRBJ2-1	TRBV19	.	.	CASSLKPDEQFF	TGTGCCAGTAGTTTGAAGCCAGACGAGCAGTTCTTC
TRBJ1-2	TRBV19	many	.	CATSRGLTYGYTF	TGTGCCACCTCCCGGGGACTGACTTATGGCTACACCTTC
TRBJ2-6	TRBV12-3/TRBV12-4	many	.	CASSLSSGANVLTF	TGTGCCAGCAGTTTGAGCTCTGGGGCCAACGTCCTGACTTTC
TRBJ2-6	TRBV20-1	few	.	CSALAGFGANVLTF	TGCAGTGCTTTGGCAGGGTTTGGGGCCAACGTCCTGACTTTC
TRBJ2-7	TRBV7-1	.	.	CASSSARYEQYF	TGTGCCAGCAGCTCTGCTAGATACGAGCAGTACTTC
TRBJ1-2	TRBV29-1	.	TRBD1	CSVELAGGSYGYTF	TGCAGCGTTGAACTGGCAGGGGGGAGCTATGGCTACACCTTC
TRBJ1-2	TRBV18	.	.	CASSPGTPTNYGYTF	TGTGCCAGCTCACCAGGGACACCTACTAACTATGGCTACACCTTC
TRBJ2-2	TRBV28	many	.	CASSLGTRGSGELFF	TGTGCCAGCAGTTTAGGTACCAGGGGCTCTGGGGAGCTGTTTTTT
TRBJ2-5	TRBV12-3/TRBV12-4	.	.	CASSWTVSGETQYF	TGTGCCAGCAGTTGGACAGTCTCGGGAGAGACCCAGTATTTC
TRBJ2-1	TRBV28	few	.	CASSLPLYNEQFF	TGTGCCAGCAGTTTACCCCTTTACAATGAGCAGTTCTTC
TRBJ2-7	TRBV7-9	many	TRBD2	CASSHPGGAPQQYF	TGTGCCAGCAGCCACCCGGGGGGTGCCCCCCAGCAGTACTTC
TRBJ1-1	TRBV20-1	.	.	CSAVEQASFFMNTEAFF	TGCAGCGCAGTGGAACAGGCCTCTTTTTTCATGAACACTGAAGCTTTCTTT
TRBJ1-2	TRBV14	once	.	CASSQELRQGSGRDYGYTF	TGTGCCAGCAGCCAAGAGCTAAGGCAGGGAAGCGGTCGGGACTATGGCTACACCTTC
TRBJ2-1	TRBV7-9	once	.	CASSSPSPGIDEQFF	TGTGCCAGCAGCTCCCCCTCCCCGGGAATCGATGAGCAGTTCTTC
TRBJ1-1	TRBV27	.	TRBD1	CASSLWGTGQAFF	TGTGCCAGCAGTTTATGGGGGACAGGTCAAGCTTTCTTT
TRBJ1-1	TRBV12-3/TRBV12-4	.	.	CASTSGGWTEAFF	TGTGCCAGCACCTCCGGCGGTTGGACTGAAGCTTTCTTT
TRBJ2-7	TRBV28	once	.	CASSLSGGGEQYF	TGTGCCAGCAGTTTGTCCGGGGGAGGCGAGCAGTACTTC
TRBJ1-6	TRBV11-2	few	.	CASSSVNSPLHF	TGTGCCAGCAGCTCAGTAAATTCACCCCTCCACTTT
TRBJ2-3	TRBV28	.	.	CASSLVAYTDTQYF	TGTGCCAGCAGTTTAGTGGCCTATACAGATACGCAGTATTTT
TRBJ2-3	TRBV10-3	.	.	CAISDQGAVSDTQYF	TGTGCCATCAGTGATCAAGGGGCGGTTAGTGATACGCAGTATTTT
TRBJ1-1	TRBV29-1	few	TRBD1	CSVAGTGSYTEAFF	TGCAGCGTTGCCGGGACAGGTTCGTACACTGAAGCTTTCTTT
TRBJ1-1	TRBV7-9	many	.	CASSLGGSGLNTEAFF	TGTGCCAGCAGCTTAGGTGGGTCTGGCTTGAACACTGAAGCTTTCTTT
TRBJ2-5	TRBV6-2/TRBV6-3	many	TRBD2	CASSYSPGLAGVGQETQYF	TGTGCCAGCAGTTACTCCCCGGGACTAGCGGGAGTGGGGCAAGAGACCCAGTACTTC
TRBJ1-6	TRBV12-3/TRBV12-4	many	.	CASLSKETGRNSPLHF	TGTGCCAGCCTTTCAAAGGAGACAGGAAGGAATTCACCCCTCCACTTT
TRBJ1-4	TRBV7-2	.	.	CASSDYSVKNGKLFF	TGTGCCAGCAGCGATTACAGTGTCAAGAATGGAAAACTGTTTTTT
TRBJ1-2	TRBV29-1	.	.	CSVDPDRTYGYTF	TGCAGCGTTGACCCAGACAGAACCTATGGCTACACCTTC
TRBJ2-6	TRBV29-1	.	.	CSVSYTGANVLTF	TGCAGCGTCTCCTACACCGGGGCCAACGTCCTGACTTTC
TRBJ2-2	TRBV20-1	.	TRBD2	CSARDRLAGGAGTGELFF	TGCAGTGCTAGAGATCGCCTAGCGGGGGGGGCGGGCACCGGGGAGCTGTTTTTT
TRBJ2-7	TRBV28	many	.	CASSFRRDYEQYF	TGTGCCAGCAGTTTTCGCAGGGACTACGAGCAGTACTTC
TRBJ2-2	TRBV7-6	many	.	CASSRPGLNTGELFF	TGTGCCAGCAGCCGCCCGGGTCTCAACACCGGGGAGCTGTTTTTT
TRBJ2-2	TRBV5-1	few	.	CASSFGRGGSTGELFF	TGCGCCAGCAGCTTTGGGAGAGGAGGAAGCACCGGGGAGCTGTTTTTT
TRBJ1-6	TRBV12-3/TRBV12-4	few	.	CASRPSSYNSPLHF	TGTGCCAGCAGACCGAGCTCCTATAATTCACCCCTCCACTTT
TRBJ2-2	TRBV7-2	few	.	CASSLAPLSNTGELFF	TGTGCCAGCAGCTTAGCCCCACTATCGAACACCGGGGAGCTGTTTTTT
TRBJ2-7	TRBV29-1	.	TRBD2	CSVVPRGGPRYEQYF	TGCAGCGTTGTACCCCGCGGGGGGCCTAGGTACGAGCAGTACTTC
TRBJ2-3	TRBV5-1	.	.	CASHRAAPMSTDTQYF	TGCGCCAGTCATCGGGCAGCACCTATGAGCACAGATACGCAGTATTTT
TRBJ1-3	TRBV7-2	many	.	CASREKGNTIYF	TGTGCCAGCAGGGAGAAGGGAAACACCATATATTTT
TRBJ2-2	TRBV4-1	.	TRBD1	CASRRSGTGAGELFF	TGCGCCAGCAGACGATCCGGGACAGGGGCCGGGGAGCTGTTTTTT
TRBJ2-1	TRBV7-2	many	TRBD2	CASSLRVAGGGEQFF	TGTGCCAGCAGCTTACGGGTAGCGGGAGGGGGTGAGCAGTTCTTC
TRBJ1-5	TRBV6-5	few	.	CASSYEPLNQPQHF	TGTGCCAGCAGTTACGAACCTCTGAATCAGCCCCAGCATTTT
TRBJ1-2	TRBV4-1	few	.	CASSQKGPMYGYTF	TGCGCCAGCAGCCAAAAGGGACCCATGTATGGCTACACCTTC
TRBJ2-3	TRBV6-2/TRBV6-3	many	TRBD2	CASRLAGATDTQYF	TGTGCCAGTAGACTAGCGGGAGCCACAGATACGCAGTATTTT
TRBJ2-7	TRBV28	few	TRBD1	CASSLAGQGAEEQYF	TGTGCCAGCTCACTCGCGGGACAGGGGGCTGAAGAGCAGTACTTC
TRBJ1-1	TRBV19	many	.	CASSKRRGQNTEAFF	TGTGCCAGTAGTAAAAGGAGGGGCCAAAACACTGAAGCTTTCTTT
TRBJ1-1	TRBV10-3	.	.	CAISERDGRNTEAFF	TGTGCCATCAGTGAGAGGGACGGGAGAAACACTGAAGCTTTCTTT
TRBJ1-1	TRBV27	few	TRBD1	CASRYSGTVNTEAFF	TGTGCCAGCAGATACTCCGGGACAGTGAACACTGAAGCTTTCTTT
TRBJ2-5	TRBV5-1	many	TRBD2	CASSPVLGLAEETQYF	TGCGCCAGCAGCCCGGTTTTGGGACTAGCGGAAGAGACCCAGTACTTC
TRBJ2-5	TRBV19	many	TRBD1	CASRRDRDGETQYF	TGTGCCAGTAGACGGGACAGGGATGGAGAGACCCAGTACTTC
TRBJ1-5	TRBV6-2/TRBV6-3	many	.	CASSYVGNQPQHF	TGTGCCAGCAGTTACGTGGGGAACCAGCCCCAGCATTTT
TRBJ1-1	TRBV29-1	many	.	CSVEDGTRSSEAFF	TGCAGCGTTGAAGACGGGACGCGATCGTCTGAAGCTTTCTTT
TRBJ1-5	TRBV2	few	.	CASKSLRGEGIRNQPQHF	TGTGCCAGCAAAAGCCTGAGAGGGGAGGGTATACGCAATCAGCCCCAGCATTTT